The present T cell receptor beta chain was sequenced within a study of blood T cells in healthy people across ages. The CDR3 spans 14 residues. The germline gives CDR1 MNHNY, CDR2 SVGAGI (reference sequence). Details on this clonotype: Its matching antigen is unknown. One end of the junction is discordant with germline, which a read error may explain.

Regarding the study as a whole: For the donors, CMV status was unknown and possibly confounded expanded clonotype changes.

Donor samples were obtained from healthy Caucasian individuals from Russia, aged 6 to 90. Whenever a sample was processed, at least 6 million PBMCs were isolated. Sample-barcoded 5' priming and a J-beta primer mix drove a second PCR of about 6 to 12 cycles. In TCRdb, the 5' RACE reads were re-called with MiXCR into one record per CDR3 protein. The table shows 550,000 to 750,000 distinct CDR3 sequences, with under 25% occurring only once. This clonotype was obtained from a man in his 70s in good health. The sample was blood. This chain joins TRBV6-6 and TRBJ1-1; D uncertain. The CDR3 bases are TGTGCCAGCAGTTACCAGCGCGGGGAGACTGTAGCTTTCTTT. It yields the protein CASSYQRGETVAFF.